This T cell receptor beta chain was sequenced in a study of sequential checkpoint blockade in melanoma. Overall study: Each arm's sequence ended with maintenance nivolumab. Matched biopsies came pretreatment and at week 13 for 20 to 25 patients.

Here immunoSEQ multiplex PCR was the method, and the copy in TCRdb shows in-frame clones only, minus some. The table has under 6,000 clones, approximately 20% seen once. With respect to this clone: Its antigen is undetermined.

The sample's treatment: randomized to nivolumab then ipilimumab (arm A) or the reverse (arm B). No patient had prior DNA-damaging chemotherapy. Study observations and caveats: Response in arm A was associated with pretreatment TIL clonality.

V trimming: 4 bases; J trimming: 4 bases; junction bases outside the gene matches: 6. The CDR3 totals 15 residues. The germline gives CDR1 LNHDA, CDR2 SQIVND (reference sequence). Sequenced material: tumor tissue (inferred from file names), taken from a patient given nivolumab and ipilimumab in sequence. The receptor was derived from a human donor with melanoma. V usage is TRBV19 and J usage is TRBJ1-1, with 10 bases that match TRBD1. The CDR3: CASSTRDRGRTEAFF. DNA of the CDR3: TGTGCCAGTAGTACCCGGGACAGGGGCCGCACTGAAGCTTTCTTT.